This T cell receptor beta chain was documented in a study of patients and donors after allogeneic stem cell transplantation. TCRdb reprocessed the RT-PCR reads via MiXCR and lists one record per CDR3 protein. The repertoire holds around 240,000 distinct CDR3 sequences, with roughly 14% as singletons. V shed 10 bases, J shed 4 bases, and the junction held 15 bases outside the gene matches. The CDR3 is 15 residues long. The V gene's germline CDR1 is MNHNS and CDR2 SASEGT. This sequence was found in a human donor who was either an allogeneic HSCT recipient or a stem cell or donor lymphocyte infusion donor (not recorded which). It is not recorded whose cells these are; they may come from a transplant donor. This chain connects TRBV6-1 to TRBJ2-7; 8 bases agree with TRBD2. The source material was blood, either unsorted or a sorted T cell fraction (not recorded which). The CDR3 loop reads CATRRRAGEGYEQYF. CDR3 DNA: TGTGCCACAAGACGTAGAGCGGGAGAGGGATACGAGCAGTACTTC.